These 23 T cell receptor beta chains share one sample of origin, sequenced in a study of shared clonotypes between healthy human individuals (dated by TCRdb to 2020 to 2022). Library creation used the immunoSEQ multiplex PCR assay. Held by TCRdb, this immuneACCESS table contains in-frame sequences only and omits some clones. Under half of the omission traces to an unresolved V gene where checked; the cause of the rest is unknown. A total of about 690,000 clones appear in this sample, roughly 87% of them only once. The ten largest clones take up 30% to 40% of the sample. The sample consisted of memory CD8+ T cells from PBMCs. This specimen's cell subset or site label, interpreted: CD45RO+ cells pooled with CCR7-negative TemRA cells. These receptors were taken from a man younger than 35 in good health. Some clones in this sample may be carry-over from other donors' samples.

The CDR3 region has the DNA TGTGCCAGTAGTATAGGTAGTAGCACAGATACGCAGTATTTT. Amino acid sequence: CASSIGSSTDTQYF. V gene TRBV19 combines with J gene TRBJ2-3, with D unclear. CDR1 LNHDA and CDR2 SQIVND come from the germline V gene (reference sequence). This CDR3 region has 14 residues. V was trimmed by 1 base and J by 0 bases, leaving 5 bases between them.

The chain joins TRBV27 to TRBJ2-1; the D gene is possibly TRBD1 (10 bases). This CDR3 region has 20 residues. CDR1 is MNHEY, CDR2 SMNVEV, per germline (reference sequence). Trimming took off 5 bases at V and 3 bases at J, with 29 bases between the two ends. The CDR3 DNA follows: TGTGCCAGCAGTACGAGGACAGGGGGAACATCTAGCGGGAACTACAATGAGCAGTTCTTC. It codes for CASSTRTGGTSSGNYNEQFF.

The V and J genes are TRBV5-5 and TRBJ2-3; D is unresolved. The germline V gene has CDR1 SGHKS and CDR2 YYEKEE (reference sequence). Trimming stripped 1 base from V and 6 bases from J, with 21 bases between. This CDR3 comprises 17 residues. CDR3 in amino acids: CASSLHVAAAPDDTQYF. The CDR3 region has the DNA TGTGCCAGCAGCTTGCATGTGGCCGCCGCCCCGGATGATACGCAGTATTTT.

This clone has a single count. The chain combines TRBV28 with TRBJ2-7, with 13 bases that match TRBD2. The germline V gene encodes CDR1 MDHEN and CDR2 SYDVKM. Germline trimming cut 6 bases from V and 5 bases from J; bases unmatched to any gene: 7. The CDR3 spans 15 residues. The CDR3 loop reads CASRPWGTSGNEQYF. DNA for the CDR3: TGTGCCAGCAGACCCTGGGGGACTAGCGGGAACGAGCAGTACTTC.

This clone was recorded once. CDR3 nucleotides: TGTGCCAGCAGGGCGGACAGGGCGGTCACACCCCTCCACTTT. This gives the protein CASRADRAVTPLHF. The chain is built from TRBV28 and TRBJ1-6; 8 bases agree with TRBD1. J was trimmed by 11 bases and V by 6 bases; bases with no gene match: 9. This CDR3 comprises 14 residues. Germline V gene lookup returns CDR1 MDHEN and CDR2 SYDVKM.

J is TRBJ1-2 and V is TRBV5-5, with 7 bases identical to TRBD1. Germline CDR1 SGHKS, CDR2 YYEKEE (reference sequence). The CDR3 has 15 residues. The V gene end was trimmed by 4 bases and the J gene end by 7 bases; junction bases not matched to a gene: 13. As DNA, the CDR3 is TGTGCCAGCAGCCCCCGGTGGCAGGGGGGCCGTGGCTACACCTTC. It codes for CASSPRWQGGRGYTF.

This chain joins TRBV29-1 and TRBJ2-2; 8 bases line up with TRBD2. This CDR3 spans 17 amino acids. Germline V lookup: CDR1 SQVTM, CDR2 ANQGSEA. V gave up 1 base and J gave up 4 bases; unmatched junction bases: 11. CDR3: CSVEGSAGVHGTGELFF. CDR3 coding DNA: TGCAGCGTTGAAGGATCAGCGGGAGTTCACGGCACCGGGGAGCTGTTTTTT.

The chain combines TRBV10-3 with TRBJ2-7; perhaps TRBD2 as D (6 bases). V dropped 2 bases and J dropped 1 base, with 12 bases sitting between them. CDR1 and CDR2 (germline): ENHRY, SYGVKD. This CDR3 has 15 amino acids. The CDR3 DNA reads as TGTGCCATCAGTGAGCCCGGGACTGTGTCCTACGAGCAGTACTTC. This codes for CAISEPGTVSYEQYF.

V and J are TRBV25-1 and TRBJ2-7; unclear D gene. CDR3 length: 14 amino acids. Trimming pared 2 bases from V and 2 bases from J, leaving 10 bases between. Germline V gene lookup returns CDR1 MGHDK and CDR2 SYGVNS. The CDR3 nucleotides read TGTGCCAGCAGTGAACAAGGAGAAGCCTACGAGCAGTACTTC. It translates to CASSEQGEAYEQYF.

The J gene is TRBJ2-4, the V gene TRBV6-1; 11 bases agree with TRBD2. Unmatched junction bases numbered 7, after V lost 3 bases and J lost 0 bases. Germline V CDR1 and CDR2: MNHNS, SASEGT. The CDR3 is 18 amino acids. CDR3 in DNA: TGTGCCAGCAGTGAGCTAGGGACTAGCGGACTAGCCAAAAACATTCAGTACTTC. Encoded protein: CASSELGTSGLAKNIQYF.

The CDR3 nucleotides are TGTGCCACCAGCGGTACCGGGGGGGCTAATGAAAAACTGTTTTTT. Encoded protein: CATSGTGGANEKLFF. The V call is TRBV15, the J call TRBJ1-4; a weak D match, TRBD1 (5 bases). This CDR3 comprises 15 residues. V was trimmed by 5 bases and J by 3 bases, leaving 13 bases between them. The germline gives CDR1 LNHNV, CDR2 YYDKDF (reference sequence).

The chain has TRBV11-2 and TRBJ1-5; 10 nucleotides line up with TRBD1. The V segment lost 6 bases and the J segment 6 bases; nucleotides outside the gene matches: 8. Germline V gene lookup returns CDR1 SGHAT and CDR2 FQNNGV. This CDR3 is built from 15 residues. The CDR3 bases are TGTGCCAGCAGTCGGGACAGGGGAGGTAGTCAGCCCCAGCATTTT. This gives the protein CASSRDRGGSQPQHF.

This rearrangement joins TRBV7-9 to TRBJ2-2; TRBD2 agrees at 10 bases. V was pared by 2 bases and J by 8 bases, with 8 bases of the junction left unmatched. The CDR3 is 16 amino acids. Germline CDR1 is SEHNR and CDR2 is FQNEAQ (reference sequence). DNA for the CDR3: TGTGCCAGCAGCTTACAGGGACTAGCGCTTCCGGGGGAGCTGTTTTTT. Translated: CASSLQGLALPGELFF.

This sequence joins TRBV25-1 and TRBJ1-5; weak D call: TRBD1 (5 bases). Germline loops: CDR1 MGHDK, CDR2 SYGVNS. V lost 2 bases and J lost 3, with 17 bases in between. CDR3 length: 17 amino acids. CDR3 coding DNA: TGTGCCAGCAGTGAACATTTGGGGACGGGGTACAATCAGCCCCAGCATTTT. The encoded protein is CASSEHLGTGYNQPQHF.

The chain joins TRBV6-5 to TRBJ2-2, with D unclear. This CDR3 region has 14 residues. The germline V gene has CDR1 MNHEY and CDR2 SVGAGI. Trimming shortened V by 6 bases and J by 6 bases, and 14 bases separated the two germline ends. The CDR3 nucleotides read TGTGCCAGCAGAGTCAACAGTCTTCCCGGGGAGCTGTTTTTT. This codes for CASRVNSLPGELFF.

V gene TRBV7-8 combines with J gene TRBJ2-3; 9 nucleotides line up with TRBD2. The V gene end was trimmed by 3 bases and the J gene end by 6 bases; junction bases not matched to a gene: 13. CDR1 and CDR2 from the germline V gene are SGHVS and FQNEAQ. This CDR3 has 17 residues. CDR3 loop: CASSFSPPGLATDTQYF. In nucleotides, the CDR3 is TGTGCCAGCAGCTTCTCCCCGCCGGGACTAGCAACGGATACGCAGTATTTT.

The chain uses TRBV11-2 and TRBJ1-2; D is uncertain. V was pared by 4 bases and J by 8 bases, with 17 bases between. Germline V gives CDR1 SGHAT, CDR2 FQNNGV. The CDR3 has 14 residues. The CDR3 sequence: CASSSPGPSKGYTF. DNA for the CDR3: TGTGCCAGCAGCTCTCCTGGTCCCTCGAAGGGCTACACCTTC.

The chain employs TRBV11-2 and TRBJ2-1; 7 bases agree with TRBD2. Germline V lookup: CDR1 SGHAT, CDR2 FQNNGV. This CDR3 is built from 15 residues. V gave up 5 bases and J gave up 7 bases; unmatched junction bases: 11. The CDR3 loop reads CASSERGRASNEQFF. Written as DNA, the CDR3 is TGTGCCAGCAGCGAGCGGGGCAGGGCATCGAATGAGCAGTTCTTC.

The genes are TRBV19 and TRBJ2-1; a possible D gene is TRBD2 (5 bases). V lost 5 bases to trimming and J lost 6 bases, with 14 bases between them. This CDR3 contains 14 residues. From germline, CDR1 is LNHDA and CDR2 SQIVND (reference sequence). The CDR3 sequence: CASSLRAGSNEQFF. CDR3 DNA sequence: TGTGCCAGTAGTCTACGTGCGGGCAGCAATGAGCAGTTCTTC.

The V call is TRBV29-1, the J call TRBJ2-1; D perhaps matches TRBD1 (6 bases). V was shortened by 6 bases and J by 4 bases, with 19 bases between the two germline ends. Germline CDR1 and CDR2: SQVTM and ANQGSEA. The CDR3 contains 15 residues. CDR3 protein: CSVDTDGQLYNEQFF. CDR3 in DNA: TGCAGCGTAGATACCGATGGACAGTTATACAATGAGCAGTTCTTC.

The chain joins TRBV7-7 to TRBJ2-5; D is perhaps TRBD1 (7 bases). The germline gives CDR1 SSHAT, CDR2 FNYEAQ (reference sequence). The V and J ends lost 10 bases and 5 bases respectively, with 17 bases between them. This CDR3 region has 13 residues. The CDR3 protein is CATSGGGGETQYF. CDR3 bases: TGTGCCACCTCAGGGGGAGGTGGTGAGACCCAGTACTTC. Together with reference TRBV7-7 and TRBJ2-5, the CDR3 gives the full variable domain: GAGVSQSPRYKVTKRGQDVTLRCDPISSHATLYWYQQALGQGPEFLTYFNYEAQPDKSGLPSDRFSAERPEGSISTLTIQRTEQRDSAMYRCATSGGGGETQYFGPGTRLLVL.

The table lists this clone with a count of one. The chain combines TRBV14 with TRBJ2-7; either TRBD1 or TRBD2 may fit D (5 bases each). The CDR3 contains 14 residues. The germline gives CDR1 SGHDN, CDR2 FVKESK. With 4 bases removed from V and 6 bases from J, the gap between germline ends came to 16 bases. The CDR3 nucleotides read TGTGCCAGCAGCCCCGGGGCAGTCTTTGCCGAGCAGTACTTC. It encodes CASSPGAVFAEQYF.

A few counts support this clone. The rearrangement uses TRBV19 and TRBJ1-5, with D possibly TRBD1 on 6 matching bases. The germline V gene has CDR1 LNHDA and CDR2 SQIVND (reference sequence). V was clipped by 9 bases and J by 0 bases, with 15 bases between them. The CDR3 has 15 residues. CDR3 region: CASGPGTYSNQPQHF. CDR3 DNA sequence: TGTGCCAGCGGCCCAGGGACATATAGCAATCAGCCCCAGCATTTT.